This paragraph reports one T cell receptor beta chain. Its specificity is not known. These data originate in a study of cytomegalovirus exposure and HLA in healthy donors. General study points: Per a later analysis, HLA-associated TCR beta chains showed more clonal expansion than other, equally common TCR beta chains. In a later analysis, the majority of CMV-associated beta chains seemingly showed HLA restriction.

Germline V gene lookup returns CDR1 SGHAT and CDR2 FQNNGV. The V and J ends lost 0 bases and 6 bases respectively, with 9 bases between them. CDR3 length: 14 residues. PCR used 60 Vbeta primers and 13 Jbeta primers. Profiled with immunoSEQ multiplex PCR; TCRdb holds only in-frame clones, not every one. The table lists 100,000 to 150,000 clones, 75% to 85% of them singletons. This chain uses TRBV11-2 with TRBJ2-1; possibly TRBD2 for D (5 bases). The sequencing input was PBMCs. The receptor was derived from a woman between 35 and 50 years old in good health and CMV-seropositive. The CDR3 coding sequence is TGTGCCAGCAGCTTAGACGGGATATTCAATGAGCAGTTCTTC. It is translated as CASSLDGIFNEQFF.